A single sample gave rise to the 9 T cell receptor beta chains below, sequenced in a study of blood T cell repertoires in COVID-19. Data came from immunoSEQ multiplex PCR; TCRdb stores just in-frame clones and leaves some out. This sample has 250,000 to 400,000 clones; about 90% occur once, and the top ten carry less than 3.5%. Sequencing input: peripheral blood. These receptors came from a woman in her 30s with COVID-19, enrolled during active disease.

The V and J genes are TRBV9 and TRBJ1-5; TRBD1 is a possible D gene (6 bases). CDR3 length: 14 amino acids. V was trimmed by 6 bases and J by 3 bases, leaving 13 bases between them. Germline CDR1 and CDR2: SGDLS and YYNGEE. CDR3 loop: CASNEGTFNQPQHF. DNA of the CDR3: TGTGCCAGCAACGAAGGGACATTCAATCAGCCCCAGCATTTT. Combining the CDR3 with reference TRBV9 and TRBJ1-5 gives the whole variable domain DSGVTQTPKHLITATGQRVTLRCSPRSGDLSVYWYQQSLDQGLQFLIQYYNGEERAKGNILERFSAQQFPDLHSELNLSSLELGDSALYFCASNEGTFNQPQHFGDGTRLSIL.

The rearrangement uses TRBV9 and TRBJ1-6, with 10 positions matching TRBD1. The CDR3 is 17 amino acids. V shed 2 bases, J shed 10 bases, and the junction held 12 bases outside the gene matches. Germline CDR1 is SGDLS and CDR2 is YYNGEE. As DNA, the CDR3 is TGTGCCAGCAGCGTTTTACCGACAGGGGGCACAGGGTCACCCCTCCACTTT. Its protein is CASSVLPTGGTGSPLHF. Filled out from reference TRBV9 and TRBJ1-6, the complete variable domain reads DSGVTQTPKHLITATGQRVTLRCSPRSGDLSVYWYQQSLDQGLQFLIQYYNGEERAKGNILERFSAQQFPDLHSELNLSSLELGDSALYFCASSVLPTGGTGSPLHFGNGTRLTVT.

The chain combines TRBV6-5 with TRBJ2-3, with TRBD2 matching 8 bases. The CDR3 spans 15 residues. Trimming at V came to 6 bases and at J to 2 bases, leaving 7 bases not matched to a gene. Germline V gives CDR1 MNHEY, CDR2 SVGAGI. This chain's CDR3 is CASRRVAGSTDTQYF. The CDR3 DNA is TGTGCCAGCAGGCGGGTAGCGGGGTCCACAGATACGCAGTATTTT.

The chain couples TRBV14 to TRBJ2-7; no reliable D call. This CDR3 has 11 amino acids. Germline V gene sequence: CDR1 SGHDN, CDR2 FVKESK. Trimming took off 5 bases at V and 3 bases at J, with 5 bases between the two ends. The CDR3 region has the DNA TGTGCCAGCAGCGACAACTACGAGCAGTACTTC. It translates to CASSDNYEQYF.

The rearrangement uses TRBV6-5 and TRBJ2-3, with TRBD1 matching over 7 bases. The CDR3 totals 14 residues. Trimming took 5 bases from V and 6 from J; bases not matched to a gene: 8. CDR1 and CDR2 from the germline V gene are MNHEY and SVGAGI. The CDR3 protein is CASSPKTTGDTQYF. CDR3 nucleotide sequence: TGTGCCAGCAGTCCCAAGACGACAGGGGATACGCAGTATTTT.

This chain connects TRBV24-1 to TRBJ2-3; perhaps TRBD2 as D (5 bases). The ends were cut back, 6 bases at V and 2 bases at J, with 8 bases in the middle. Germline-derived CDR1 and CDR2 are KGHDR and SFDVKD. This CDR3 comprises 13 residues. CDR3: CATSWRNTDTQYF. In nucleotides, the CDR3 is TGTGCCACCAGTTGGAGGAACACAGATACGCAGTATTTT.

The chain carries TRBV30 and TRBJ1-3, with D possibly matching TRBD1 (6 bases). V lost 1 base and J lost 0, with 10 bases in between. The CDR3 is 15 residues long. Germline CDR1 GTSNPN, CDR2 SVGIG (reference sequence). CDR3 in DNA: TGTGCCTGGAGTGCGGGACACCTCTCTGGAAACACCATATATTTT. This codes for CAWSAGHLSGNTIYF.

The chain recombines TRBV9 with TRBJ2-1, with a possible D match to TRBD2 (5 bases). CDR1 is SGDLS and CDR2 is YYNGEE in the germline V gene. This CDR3 has 14 amino acids. Trimming shortened V by 0 bases and J by 6 bases, and 10 bases separated the two germline ends. The CDR3 DNA reads as TGTGCCAGCAGCGTAGGTCCTAGCACCAATGAGCAGTTCTTC. Translating it yields CASSVGPSTNEQFF. The full variable domain, with the rest looked up from reference TRBV9 and TRBJ2-1, is DSGVTQTPKHLITATGQRVTLRCSPRSGDLSVYWYQQSLDQGLQFLIQYYNGEERAKGNILERFSAQQFPDLHSELNLSSLELGDSALYFCASSVGPSTNEQFFGPGTRLTVL.

J is TRBJ1-1 and V is TRBV10-3; 8 nucleotides align to TRBD1. Germline V lookup: CDR1 ENHRY, CDR2 SYGVKD. The CDR3 spans 16 residues. J lost 2 bases, V lost 3 bases, and 8 bases had no gene match. The CDR3 bases are TGTGCCATCAGTGATAGCCAGGGGGCAACCAACACTGAAGCTTTCTTT. Residues: CAISDSQGATNTEAFF.